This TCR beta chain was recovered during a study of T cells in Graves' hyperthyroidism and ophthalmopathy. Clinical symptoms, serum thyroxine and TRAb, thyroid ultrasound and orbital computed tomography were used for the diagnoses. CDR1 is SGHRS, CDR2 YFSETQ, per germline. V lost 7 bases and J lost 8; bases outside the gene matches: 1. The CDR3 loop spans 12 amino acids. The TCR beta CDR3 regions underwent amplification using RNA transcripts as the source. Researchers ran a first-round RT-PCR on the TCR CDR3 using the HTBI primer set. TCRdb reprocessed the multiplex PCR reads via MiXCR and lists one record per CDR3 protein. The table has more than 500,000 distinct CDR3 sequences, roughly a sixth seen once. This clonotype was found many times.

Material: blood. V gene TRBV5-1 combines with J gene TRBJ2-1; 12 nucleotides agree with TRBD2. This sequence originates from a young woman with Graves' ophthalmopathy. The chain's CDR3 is CASGLAGYEQFF. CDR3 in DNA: TGCGCCAGCGGACTAGCGGGATATGAGCAGTTCTTC.